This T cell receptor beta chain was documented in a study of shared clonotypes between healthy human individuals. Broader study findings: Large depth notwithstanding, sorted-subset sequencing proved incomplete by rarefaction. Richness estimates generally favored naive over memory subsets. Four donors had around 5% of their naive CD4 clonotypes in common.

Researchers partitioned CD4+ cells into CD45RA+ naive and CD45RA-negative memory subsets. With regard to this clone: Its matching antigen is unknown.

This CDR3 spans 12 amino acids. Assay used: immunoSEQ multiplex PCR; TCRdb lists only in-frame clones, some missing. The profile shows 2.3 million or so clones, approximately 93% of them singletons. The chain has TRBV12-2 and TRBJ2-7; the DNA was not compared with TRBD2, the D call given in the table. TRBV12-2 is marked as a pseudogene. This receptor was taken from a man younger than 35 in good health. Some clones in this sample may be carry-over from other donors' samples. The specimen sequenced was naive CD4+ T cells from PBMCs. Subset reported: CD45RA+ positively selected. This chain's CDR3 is CASRLMSREQYF. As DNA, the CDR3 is TGTGCAAGTCGCTTAATGTCCCGCGAGCAGTACTTC.